The entry below gives a single TCR beta chain sequence along with its context. TCRdb recomputed calls from the 5' RACE reads with MiXCR, one row per CDR3 protein. The data show fewer than 650,000 distinct CDR3 sequences, approximately 9.6% seen once. The data derive from a study of identical twins. The same specimen was also included in a second study, on yellow fever vaccine responses in identical twins. In that study: Twins' T cell vaccine responses reportedly looked partly convergent, partly personalized.

Sequencing used PBMCs. The TCR originated in a woman aged 18-35 years in good health.

The CDR3 region has the DNA TGCGCCAGCAGCTTGGTGGGACTTGAAGAGACCCAGTACTTC. This codes for CASSLVGLEETQYF. The chain couples TRBV5-1 to TRBJ2-5; possibly TRBD2 for D (6 bases). The CDR3 runs 14 residues. V lost 0 bases and J 3 bases, leaving 9 bases between the germline ends. The V gene's germline CDR1 is SGHRS and CDR2 YFSETQ.